This entry concerns a single T cell receptor beta chain. The target antigen is unknown. MiXCR, run by TCRdb on the 5' RACE reads, gives a single entry per CDR3 protein. This table holds hundreds of thousands of distinct CDR3 sequences, 15% to 20% found once. This sample is drawn from a study of T-cell memory formation after mild COVID-19. In the study overall: The two donors had largely donor-specific TCR clusters. Study observations and caveats: Pre-infection memory held some responding clones, suggesting pre-existing cross-reactive T cells responded. Clones contracting day 15 to 85 were balanced CD4/CD8; later expanders leaned CD4+.

CDR1 MNHEY and CDR2 SVGEGT come from the germline V gene. Trimming at V came to 7 bases and at J to 6 bases, leaving 7 bases not matched to a gene. This CDR3 region has 13 residues. The sequencing sample was made of PBMCs or a T cell subset sorted from them (not recorded which). The chain employs TRBV6-2 or TRBV6-3 and TRBJ2-3; 7 bases fit TRBD2. The sequence was obtained from an adult woman who had mild COVID-19 (a few samples of this study predate the infection). Cell type and time point are not known. The CDR3 reads CASISGLVDTQYF. CDR3 nucleotide sequence: TGTGCCAGCATTAGCGGGTTGGTCGATACGCAGTATTTT.